Listed below are T cell receptor beta chains from one sample, sequenced in a study of shared clonotypes between healthy human individuals. Data came from immunoSEQ multiplex PCR; TCRdb stores just in-frame clones and leaves some out. The profile shows 1.5 million to 2.5 million clones, around 96% of them singletons. The source material was naive CD8+ T cells sorted from blood. All receptors come from a young man in good health. The CDR3 runs from the conserved cysteine through the conserved F or W. D genes are given only for firm matches. Clone size is not always given. Where it is, it says once, few, many or a class for expanded clones.

d_gene: -
j_gene: TRBJ1-5
len: 14
abundance: -
v_gene: TRBV28
CDR3nt: TGTGCCAGCAGTTTAAGGGGGGCGAATCAGCCCCAGCATTTT
CDR3aa: CASSLRGANQPQHF

d_gene: -
j_gene: TRBJ1-2
len: 14
abundance: -
v_gene: TRBV5-4
CDR3nt: TGTGCCAGCACCCGCGCGCGGTTCGCGGATGGCTACACCTTC
CDR3aa: CASTRARFADGYTF

d_gene: TRBD2
j_gene: TRBJ2-7
len: 14
abundance: -
v_gene: TRBV11-2
CDR3nt: TGTGCCAGCAGCCCGGGACTAACTACCTACGAGCAGTACTTC
CDR3aa: CASSPGLTTYEQYF

d_gene: -
j_gene: TRBJ2-7
len: 15
abundance: -
v_gene: TRBV21-1
CDR3nt: TGTGCCAGCAGCGTCAATAGCGGGATTCTTGTTGAGCAGTACTTC
CDR3aa: CASSVNSGILVEQYF

d_gene: -
j_gene: TRBJ2-7
len: 13
abundance: -
v_gene: TRBV4-1
CDR3nt: TGCGCCAGCAGCCAGGACAGAGCCTACGAGCAGTACTTC
CDR3aa: CASSQDRAYEQYF

d_gene: TRBD1
j_gene: TRBJ2-7
len: 14
abundance: -
v_gene: TRBV5-1
CDR3nt: TGCGCCAGCAGCACGGGACAGGGAACCTACGAGCAGTACTTC
CDR3aa: CASSTGQGTYEQYF

d_gene: -
j_gene: TRBJ1-5
len: 15
abundance: -
v_gene: TRBV28
CDR3nt: TGTGCCAGCAGTTTCAAAAGGGGCCCGAATCAGCCCCAGCATTTT
CDR3aa: CASSFKRGPNQPQHF

d_gene: -
j_gene: TRBJ2-7
len: 14
abundance: -
v_gene: TRBV6-4
CDR3nt: TGTGCCAGCAGTGAACAGGGCGGACTGTACGAGCAGTACTTC
CDR3aa: CASSEQGGLYEQYF

d_gene: -
j_gene: TRBJ2-1
len: 13
abundance: -
v_gene: TRBV7-7
CDR3nt: TGTGCTAGCAGCTCGGCCCCCTACAATGAGCAGTTCTTC
CDR3aa: CASSSAPYNEQFF

d_gene: TRBD1
j_gene: TRBJ1-1
len: 14
abundance: -
v_gene: TRBV6-4
CDR3nt: TGTGCCAGCAGGGGACAGGGTCCTTATTCTGAAGCTTTCTTT
CDR3aa: CASRGQGPYSEAFF

d_gene: TRBD1
j_gene: TRBJ2-5
len: 15
abundance: -
v_gene: TRBV5-6
CDR3nt: TGTGCCAGCACTCTGCCGGGACAGGGCACAGAGACCCAGTACTTC
CDR3aa: CASTLPGQGTETQYF

d_gene: -
j_gene: TRBJ1-2
len: 16
abundance: -
v_gene: TRBV10-3
CDR3nt: TGTGCCATCAGTGAAAACAGGGCACTTAGTAACTATGGCTACACCTTC
CDR3aa: CAISENRALSNYGYTF

d_gene: -
j_gene: TRBJ2-3
len: 17
abundance: -
v_gene: TRBV2
CDR3nt: TGTGCCAGCAGTGAGCACCCCGTTGGGCGGGGCACAGATACGCAGTATTTT
CDR3aa: CASSEHPVGRGTDTQYF

d_gene: -
j_gene: TRBJ1-2
len: 12
abundance: once
v_gene: TRBV7-9
CDR3nt: TGTGCCAGCAGCTTAGTGGGGCCCGGCTACACCTTC
CDR3aa: CASSLVGPGYTF

d_gene: TRBD2
j_gene: TRBJ2-1
len: 18
abundance: -
v_gene: TRBV18
CDR3nt: TGTGCCAGCTCACCACGGCTAGCGGGGGACCTCCCTCACAATGAGCAGTTCTTC
CDR3aa: CASSPRLAGDLPHNEQFF

d_gene: -
j_gene: TRBJ2-1
len: 15
abundance: -
v_gene: TRBV4-3
CDR3nt: TGCGCCAGCAGCCAAGATTGGCAGGGCTTTGGGGAGCAGTTCTTC
CDR3aa: CASSQDWQGFGEQFF

d_gene: -
j_gene: TRBJ2-3
len: 14
abundance: -
v_gene: TRBV7-9
CDR3nt: TGTGCCAGCAGCTCCGACACCGATGGGGATACGCAGTATTTT
CDR3aa: CASSSDTDGDTQYF

d_gene: -
j_gene: TRBJ2-7
len: 14
abundance: -
v_gene: TRBV5-6
CDR3nt: TGTGCCAGCAGGCTGACCGGGAGTTCCTACGAGCAGTACTTC
CDR3aa: CASRLTGSSYEQYF

d_gene: -
j_gene: TRBJ1-1
len: 13
abundance: -
v_gene: TRBV7-9
CDR3nt: TGTGCCAGCAGCTTAGTGCGGACGGATGAAGCTTTCTTT
CDR3aa: CASSLVRTDEAFF

d_gene: -
j_gene: TRBJ1-1
len: 14
abundance: -
v_gene: TRBV30
CDR3nt: TGTGCCTGGAGTGTGGGGGGGTTGGACACTGAAGCTTTCTTT
CDR3aa: CAWSVGGLDTEAFF

d_gene: -
j_gene: TRBJ2-7
len: 12
abundance: -
v_gene: TRBV5-8
CDR3nt: TGTGCCAGCAGTCTGATAGACTACGAGCAGTACTTC
CDR3aa: CASSLIDYEQYF